The entry below gives a single T cell receptor beta chain sequence along with its context. This sample stems from a study of blood T cell repertoires in COVID-19. The data were produced by immunoSEQ multiplex PCR, yet TCRdb's version contains in-frame clones alone and is incomplete. The sample contains under 450,000 clones, roughly 88% of which appear only once. Germline V lookup: CDR1 LNHDA, CDR2 SQIVND (reference sequence). The CDR3 loop spans 14 amino acids. V shed 7 bases and J shed 5 bases, with 15 bases lying between them. The chain links TRBV19 to TRBJ1-5; D may be TRBD1 (5 bases). Sample: peripheral blood. The TCR sequence derives from a woman between 45 and 60 years old with COVID-19, enrolled during active disease. CDR3 nucleotides: TGTGCCAGTAACGGGGGGAGAATTGATCAGCCCCAGCATTTT. Encoded protein: CASNGGRIDQPQHF. Full variable domain (rest looked up from reference TRBV19 and TRBJ1-5): DGGITQSPKYLFRKEGQNVTLSCEQNLNHDAMYWYRQDPGQGLRLIYYSQIVNDFQKGDIAEGYSVSREKKESFPLTVTSAQKNPTAFYLCASNGGRIDQPQHFGDGTRLSIL.